This T cell receptor (beta chain) was recovered during a study of blood T cells in healthy people across ages. Then a second PCR, running roughly 7 to 11 cycles, was carried out with a sample-barcoded 5' primer and a J-beta primer mix. Each cDNA molecule carried a tag from a template-switch adaptor that contained 12 random nucleotides. TCRdb used MiXCR to reprocess the 5' RACE reads, holding one entry per CDR3 protein. The data contain 1.5 million to 2 million distinct CDR3 sequences, around 36% of them singletons. For every donor, a draw yielded ten milliliters of peripheral blood. The receptor's source is a woman aged 25 to 39 in good health. The sample was blood.

The CDR3 loop reads CSATGTSGRAYEQYF. CDR3 sequence (DNA): TGCAGTGCAACCGGGACTAGCGGGAGGGCCTACGAGCAGTACTTC. The rearrangement uses TRBV20-1 and TRBJ2-7; 16 bases are a match to TRBD2. J was trimmed by 2 bases and V by 6 bases; bases with no gene match: 4. CDR3 length: 15 amino acids. Germline CDR1 reads DFQATT; CDR2 reads SNEGSKA (reference sequence).